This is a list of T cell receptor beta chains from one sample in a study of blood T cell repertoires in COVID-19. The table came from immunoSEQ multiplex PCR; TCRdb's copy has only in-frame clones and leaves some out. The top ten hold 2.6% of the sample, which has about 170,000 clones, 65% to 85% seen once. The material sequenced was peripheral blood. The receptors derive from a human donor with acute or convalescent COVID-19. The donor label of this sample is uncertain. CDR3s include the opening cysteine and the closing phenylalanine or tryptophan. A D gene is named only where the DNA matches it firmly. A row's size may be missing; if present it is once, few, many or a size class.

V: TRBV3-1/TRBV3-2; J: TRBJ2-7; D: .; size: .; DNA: TGTGCCAGCAGCCAAGCGGGGACCTACGAGCAGTACTTC; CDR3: CASSQAGTYEQYF
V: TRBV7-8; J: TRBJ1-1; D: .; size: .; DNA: TGTGCCAGCAGCGCACAACGCATGAACACTGAAGCTTTCTTT; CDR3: CASSAQRMNTEAFF
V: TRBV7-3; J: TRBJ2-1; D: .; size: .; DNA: TGTGCCAGCAGCTCCGGACCGACCGGCGGGGCCTACAATGAGCAGTTCTTC; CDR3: CASSSGPTGGAYNEQFF
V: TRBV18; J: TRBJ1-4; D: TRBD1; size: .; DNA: TGTGCCAGCTCGTCAAGGACAGGGGGCGCGGGGAGTGAAAAACTGTTTTTT; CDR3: CASSSRTGGAGSEKLFF
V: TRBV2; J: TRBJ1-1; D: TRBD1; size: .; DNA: TGTGCCAGCAGTTGGGGACAGGGGGCAAACACTGAAGCTTTCTTT; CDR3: CASSWGQGANTEAFF
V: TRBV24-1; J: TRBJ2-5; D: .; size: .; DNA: TGTGCCACCAGTGGCCCCACGGGAGCTGAGACCCAGTACTTC; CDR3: CATSGPTGAETQYF
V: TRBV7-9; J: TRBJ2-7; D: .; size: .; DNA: TGTGCCAGCAGCCCCCCCGGGGGGCGGGGAAGGGGGCAGTACTTC; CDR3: CASSPPGGRGRGQYF
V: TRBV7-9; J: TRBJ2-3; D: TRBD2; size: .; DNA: TGTGCCAGCAGCTTAAACCCTAGCGGAAATACGCAGTATTTT; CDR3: CASSLNPSGNTQYF
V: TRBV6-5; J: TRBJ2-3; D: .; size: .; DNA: TGTGCCAGCAGTTACTCGATGGGGGCCGGAACAGATACGCAGTATTTT; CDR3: CASSYSMGAGTDTQYF
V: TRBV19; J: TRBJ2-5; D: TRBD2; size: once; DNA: TGTGCCAGTACGACCGGGACTAGCGCCCAAGAGACCCAGTACTTC; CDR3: CASTTGTSAQETQYF
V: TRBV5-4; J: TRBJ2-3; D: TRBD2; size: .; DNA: TGTGCCAGCAGCTCGATAGCGGGAGGAGGCACAGATACGCAGTATTTT; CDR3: CASSSIAGGGTDTQYF
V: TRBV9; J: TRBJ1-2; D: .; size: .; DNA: TGTGCCAGCAGCTCCGACACCCTCTATGGCTACACCTTC; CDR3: CASSSDTLYGYTF
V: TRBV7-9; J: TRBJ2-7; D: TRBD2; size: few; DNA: TGTGCCAGCAGCAGACTAGCGGGAGTCAACGAGCAGTACTTC; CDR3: CASSRLAGVNEQYF
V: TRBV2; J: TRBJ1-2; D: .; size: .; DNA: TGTGCCAGCAGTGAAGTTCGGATCGGCAGGGTGGGATGGGGGGATGGCTACACCTTC; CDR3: CASSEVRIGRVGWGDGYTF
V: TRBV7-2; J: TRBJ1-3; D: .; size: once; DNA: TGTGCCAGCAGCCTGGGCCATTCTGGAAACACCATATATTTT; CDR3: CASSLGHSGNTIYF